Presented here are 28 T cell receptor beta chains from one specimen sequenced in a study of cytomegalovirus exposure and HLA in healthy donors. PCR was performed using 60 Vbeta and 13 Jbeta primers. The protocol was immunoSEQ multiplex PCR, while the TCRdb copy is restricted to in-frame clones and leaves out a portion. In the table there are 160,000 or so clones, approximately 82% of which are singletons. The material sequenced was PBMCs. Every receptor here comes from a woman aged 50 to 60 in good health and CMV-seropositive.

The rearrangement links TRBV4-2 to TRBJ2-6; TRBD1 matches at 7 bases. V was pared by 0 bases and J by 4 bases, with 3 bases of the junction left unmatched. CDR1 LGHNA and CDR2 YNFKEQ come from the germline V gene. The length of the CDR3 is 16 residues. CDR3 loop: CASSQDSGGGANVLTF. In DNA form, the CDR3 reads TGTGCCAGCAGCCAAGACTCAGGGGGAGGGGCCAACGTCCTGACTTTC.

The V gene is TRBV2, the J gene TRBJ2-3; TRBD2 matches 9 bases. Germline assignment: CDR1 SNHLY and CDR2 FYNNEI. The CDR3 sequence is 15 residues long. Trimming cost V 4 bases and J 1 base; bases outside gene matches: 3. The DNA of the CDR3 is TGTGCCAGCAGTGTTGCGGGGGGGGGCACAGATACGCAGTATTTT. Its translation: CASSVAGGGTDTQYF.

The CDR3 sequence: CASSPGLQGNEQFF. The CDR3 nucleotides are TGTGCCAGCAGTCCCGGCCTCCAGGGGAATGAGCAGTTCTTC. The genes are TRBV6-5 and TRBJ2-1; maybe TRBD1 (6 bases). Germline CDR1 is MNHEY and CDR2 is SVGAGI. The CDR3 totals 14 residues. Trimming shortened V by 5 bases and J by 7 bases, and 15 bases separated the two germline ends.

The rearrangement joins TRBV6-1 to TRBJ1-2; D gene unclear. The length of the CDR3 is 13 residues. Trimming shortened V by 7 bases and J by 4 bases, and 13 bases separated the two germline ends. Germline CDR1 MNHNS, CDR2 SASEGT. The CDR3 loop is CASTVSLLYGYTF. As DNA, the CDR3 is TGTGCCAGCACTGTGTCCTTACTCTATGGCTACACCTTC.

This clone was counted a single time. The V call is TRBV9, the J call TRBJ1-2, with TRBD1 matching 9 bases. V shed 4 bases, J shed 7 bases, and the junction held 8 bases outside the gene matches. The CDR3 length is 14 residues. Germline V lookup: CDR1 SGDLS, CDR2 YYNGEE. The CDR3 region has the DNA TGTGCCAGCAGCTCCAGGACAGGGGCGGGTGGCTACACCTTC. Amino acid sequence: CASSSRTGAGGYTF.

Only a few counts were recorded for this clone. The V gene is TRBV10-3, the J gene TRBJ1-2; 7 positions agree with TRBD1. J gave up 8 bases and V 0 bases, and 9 bases lay outside the gene matches. CDR3 length: 15 amino acids. Germline CDR1 reads ENHRY; CDR2 reads SYGVKD. Written as DNA, the CDR3 is TGTGCCATCAGTGAGTCCGGGGCAGGGGGTGGAGGCTACACCTTC. Its protein product is CAISESGAGGGGYTF.

This clone showed up just once. Here the CDR3 reads CASSRSLGAGGAVGETQYF. CDR3 sequence (DNA): TGTGCCAGCAGCCGGAGTCTGGGGGCGGGGGGCGCTGTAGGGGAGACCCAGTACTTC. This chain connects TRBV4-2 to TRBJ2-5; the match to TRBD2 covers 8 bases. Germline V gene lookup returns CDR1 LGHNA and CDR2 YNFKEQ. Germline trimming cut 4 bases from V and 5 bases from J; bases unmatched to any gene: 21. This CDR3 comprises 19 residues.

V gene TRBV5-1 combines with J gene TRBJ2-1; D is perhaps TRBD2 (5 bases). The length of the CDR3 is 13 residues. V was clipped by 4 bases and J by 9 bases, with 14 bases between them. The V gene's germline CDR1 is SGHRS and CDR2 YFSETQ. The CDR3 region has the DNA TGCGCCAGCAGCCCGGTAGATGGGAGTGAGCAGTTCTTC. It yields the protein CASSPVDGSEQFF.

Only a few counts were recorded for this clone. This same CDR3 is encoded by further DNA sequences in the sample. This chain uses TRBV5-4 with TRBJ1-6; 7 bases are a match to TRBD1. The CDR3 is 16 residues long. CDR1 and CDR2 from the germline V gene are SGHNT and YYREEE (reference sequence). V lost 3 bases and J lost 0; bases outside the gene matches: 3. Written as DNA, the CDR3 is TGTGCCAGCAGCTCCAGGGGGAGCTCCTATAATTCACCCCTCCACTTT. This sequence encodes CASSSRGSSYNSPLHF.

The chain couples TRBV19 to TRBJ1-5, with 7 bases fitting TRBD1. Germline V gene sequence: CDR1 LNHDA, CDR2 SQIVND (reference sequence). V was pared by 1 base and J by 7 bases, with 7 bases of the junction left unmatched. The CDR3 consists of 15 residues. CDR3 DNA sequence: TGTGCCAGTAGTATAGTTAGGGGGCAAGGGCAGCCCCAGCATTTT. It encodes CASSIVRGQGQPQHF.

This clone occurred a few times. The V gene is TRBV6-4, the J gene TRBJ1-3; the match to TRBD1 covers 8 bases. The trim removed 0 bases at V and 1 base at J, leaving 5 bases unmatched. Germline CDR1 is MRHNA and CDR2 is SNTAGT. The CDR3 has 17 residues. In nucleotides, the CDR3 is TGTGCCAGCAGTGACTCGATTCGGACAGGGTCTGGAAACACCATATATTTT. Protein sequence: CASSDSIRTGSGNTIYF.

The rearrangement joins TRBV18 to TRBJ2-1; no reliable D call. CDR3 length equals 11 residues. V was clipped by 2 bases and J by 8 bases, with 4 bases between them. CDR1 KGHSH and CDR2 LQKENI come from the germline V gene. CDR3 sequence reads: CASSPFDEQFF. CDR3 in DNA: TGTGCCAGCTCACCATTCGATGAGCAGTTCTTC.

The V and J genes are TRBV4-1 and TRBJ1-5, with D unresolved. V was shortened by 1 base and J by 7 bases, with 8 bases between the two germline ends. The CDR3 sequence is 13 residues long. Per germline, CDR1 MGHRA and CDR2 YSYEKL. CDR3 bases: TGCGCCAGCAGCCAAGGGGGAGGGCAGCCCCAGCATTTT. This gives the protein CASSQGGGQPQHF.

As for this clone: Compared with germline, one end of the junction differs, possibly owing to a read error. This rearrangement joins TRBV7-9 to TRBJ2-3; D ambiguous. The CDR3 covers 12 residues. Germline V gene data show CDR1 as SEHNR and CDR2 as FQNEAQ (reference sequence). CDR3 nucleotides: TGTTCCAGCAGCTCCCCCCTGGATACGCAGTATTTT. Translated, it gives CSSSSPLDTQYF. Full variable domain (rest looked up from reference TRBV7-9 and TRBJ2-3): DTGVSQNPRHKITKRGQNVTFRCDPISEHNRLYWYRQTLGQGPEFLTYFQNEAQLEKSRLLSDRFSAERPKGSFSTLEIQRTEQGDSAMYLCSSSSPLDTQYFGPGTRLTVL.

The genes are TRBV25-1 and TRBJ2-3; 8 bases align to TRBD2. Germline lookup yields CDR1 MGHDK and CDR2 SYGVNS. CDR3 length: 14 amino acids. Trimming at V came to 8 bases and at J to 0 bases, leaving 4 bases not matched to a gene. Here the CDR3 reads CASGLAGSTDTQYF. In DNA form, the CDR3 reads TGTGCCAGCGGATTAGCGGGGAGCACAGATACGCAGTATTTT.

The chain recombines TRBV5-4 with TRBJ1-1, with D hard to call. This CDR3 is built from 15 residues. Per the germline V gene, CDR1 is SGHNT and CDR2 is YYREEE (reference sequence). The ends were cut back, 3 bases at V and 5 bases at J, with 17 bases in the middle. CDR3 residues: CASSSEVLPRTEAFF. The CDR3 DNA sequence: TGTGCCAGCAGCTCCGAGGTCCTACCTCGAACTGAAGCTTTCTTT.

The chain links TRBV2 to TRBJ1-4, with 10 bases that match TRBD1. Trimming removed 4 bases from V and 8 bases from J; junction bases left unmatched: 4. This CDR3 is built from 14 residues. CDR1 is SNHLY, CDR2 FYNNEI, per germline. The CDR3 DNA follows: TGTGCCAGCAGTGGGGACAGGGGCTCCGAAAAACTGTTTTTT. Encoded protein: CASSGDRGSEKLFF.

The rearrangement uses TRBV15 and TRBJ1-1; no clear D. The germline V gene encodes CDR1 LNHNV and CDR2 YYDKDF (reference sequence). CDR3 length equals 14 residues. The V gene lost 0 bases and the J gene lost 7 bases, with 12 bases spanning the gap. CDR3 sequence: CATSRDSAGIEAFF. Here the CDR3 DNA reads TGTGCCACCAGCAGAGATTCGGCGGGGATTGAAGCTTTCTTT.

The table lists this clone with a count of one. The chain employs TRBV5-1 and TRBJ2-1, with TRBD1 matching over 8 bases. After removal of 2 bases from V and 7 bases from J, the junction contained 5 bases not matched to a gene. CDR3 length: 14 residues. CDR1 is SGHRS and CDR2 is YFSETQ in the germline V gene. Here the CDR3 reads CASSFVGTGNEQFF. CDR3 in DNA: TGCGCCAGCAGCTTCGTCGGGACAGGAAATGAGCAGTTCTTC. Together with reference TRBV5-1 and TRBJ2-1, the CDR3 gives the full variable domain: KAGVTQTPRYLIKTRGQQVTLSCSPISGHRSVSWYQQTPGQGLQFLFEYFSETQRNKGNFPGRFSGRQFSNSRSEMNVSTLELGDSALYLCASSFVGTGNEQFFGPGTRLTVL.

The rearrangement uses TRBV7-6 and TRBJ2-1; TRBD1 agrees at 8 bases. The J segment lost 6 bases and the V segment lost 4 bases, leaving 5 bases of the junction unmatched. This CDR3 is built from 14 residues. Germline loops: CDR1 SGHVS, CDR2 FNYEAQ. CDR3 loop: CASSSDRGRNEQFF. The CDR3 DNA sequence: TGTGCCAGCAGCTCTGACAGGGGTCGCAATGAGCAGTTCTTC.

This clone was counted a few times. The gene calls are TRBV5-6 and TRBJ2-5; 7 bases match TRBD1. The J call may be incorrect, as the DNA end agrees better with TRBJ2-7. CDR1 SGHDT and CDR2 YYEEEE come from the germline V gene. The CDR3 is 14 amino acids. DNA for the CDR3: TGTGCCAGCAGCTGGGGACAGTCAATCTACGAGCAGTACTTC. The encoded protein is CASSWGQSIYEQYF.

This sequence joins TRBV5-1 and TRBJ2-1; TRBD2 aligns across 10 bases. With V trimmed by 6 bases and J by 6 bases, 3 bases remained unmatched. Germline V gene sequence: CDR1 SGHRS, CDR2 YFSETQ. The length of the CDR3 is 13 residues. As DNA, the CDR3 is TGCGCCAGCATGGCTAGCGGGGGCAATGAGCAGTTCTTC. As protein: CASMASGGNEQFF.

This chain uses TRBV2 with TRBJ1-1, with TRBD1 as a possible D gene (6 bases). Trimming stripped 6 bases from V and 1 base from J, with 15 bases between. Germline V gene sequence: CDR1 SNHLY, CDR2 FYNNEI. The CDR3 is made up of 15 amino acids. CDR3 region: CASREQGFGNTEAFF. The CDR3 DNA sequence: TGTGCCAGCAGAGAACAGGGATTCGGGAACACTGAAGCTTTCTTT.

The genes are TRBV6-5 and TRBJ2-7; 9 bases map to TRBD1. Unmatched junction bases numbered 9, after V lost 0 bases and J lost 6 bases. CDR1 MNHEY and CDR2 SVGAGI come from the germline V gene. This CDR3 is 16 amino acids long. CDR3 protein: CASSYSSGTGQGEQYF. DNA of the CDR3: TGTGCCAGCAGTTACTCGTCCGGGACAGGGCAGGGCGAGCAGTACTTC.

The chain combines TRBV15 with TRBJ2-4, with D perhaps matching TRBD2 (6 bases). The CDR3 has 10 residues. V gave up 8 bases and J gave up 10 bases, with 9 bases separating them. CDR1 and CDR2 (germline): LNHNV, YYDKDF (reference sequence). The CDR3 sequence: CATGGEIQYF. The CDR3 bases are TGTGCCACCGGCGGGGAAATTCAGTACTTC.

CDR3 protein: CASSLGFGEKLFF. In DNA form, the CDR3 reads TGTGCCAGCAGCTTAGGATTCGGTGAAAAACTGTTTTTT. V usage is TRBV7-8 and J usage is TRBJ1-4; D not certain. CDR3 length equals 13 residues. CDR1 is SGHVS, CDR2 FQNEAQ, per germline. Trimming took 1 base from V and 7 from J, leaving 7 bases between them.

The chain couples TRBV27 to TRBJ1-2; D perhaps matches TRBD1 (5 bases). With 5 bases removed from V and 8 bases from J, the gap between germline ends came to 15 bases. This CDR3 spans 13 amino acids. The germline gives CDR1 MNHEY, CDR2 SMNVEV (reference sequence). The CDR3 protein is CASSPRDLQGYTF. As DNA, the CDR3 is TGTGCCAGCAGTCCCCGGGACTTACAAGGCTACACCTTC.

This chain connects TRBV21-1 to TRBJ1-5; TRBD1, the table's D call, was not compared with the DNA. TRBV21-1 counts as a pseudogene. This CDR3 contains 18 residues. The CDR3 loop reads CASSNQGGFCYSNQPQHF. The CDR3, as DNA: TGTGCCAGCAGCAACCAGGGCGGATTCTGTTATAGCAATCAGCCCCAGCATTTT.